The 26 T cell receptor beta chains below come from one sample, sequenced in a study of blood T cell repertoires in COVID-19 (dated by TCRdb to between 2020 and 2021). The library was prepared using the immunoSEQ multiplex PCR assay. TCRdb carries this immuneACCESS record with in-frame sequences only. Its versions omit some clonotypes, under half of them owing to an unresolved V gene in the studies checked, with the rest unexplained. The sample includes 180,000 or so clones, with more than 85% observed a single time. Of the sample, roughly 0.99% is held by the ten largest clones. The material sequenced was peripheral blood. The source of these receptors is a man younger than 30 with acute or convalescent COVID-19.

The table lists this clone with a few counts. The rearrangement joins TRBV7-8 to TRBJ2-7; D remains unclear. Germline CDR1 and CDR2: SGHVS and FQNEAQ. The CDR3 spans 13 residues. With 3 bases removed from V and 3 bases from J, the gap between germline ends came to 9 bases. The CDR3 loop is CASSFSTGYEQYV. Here the CDR3 DNA reads TGTGCCAGCAGCTTCTCTACGGGCTACGAGCAGTACGTC.

This clone occurred once. The rearrangement joins TRBV7-6 to TRBJ2-2; TRBD1 matches at 7 bases. Germline loops: CDR1 SGHVS, CDR2 FNYEAQ. Germline trimming cut 1 base from V and 5 bases from J; bases unmatched to any gene: 4. The length of the CDR3 is 15 residues. The CDR3 region is CASSLGQGGTGELFF. CDR3 DNA: TGTGCCAGCAGCTTAGGACAGGGTGGGACCGGGGAGCTGTTTTTT.

This clone was seen just once. V and J are TRBV2 and TRBJ2-6, with a weak D call TRBD1 (5 bases). The germline gives CDR1 SNHLY, CDR2 FYNNEI. V lost 7 bases, J lost 4 bases, and 23 bases lay in between. CDR3 size: 18 residues. Written as DNA, the CDR3 is TGTGCCAGCAAAGGGCTGGCAGGGTACTACGGAGGGGCCAACGTCCTGACTTTC. Amino acid sequence: CASKGLAGYYGGANVLTF.

This clone turned up a few times. The V and J genes are TRBV6-5 and TRBJ1-5, with 12 nucleotides matching TRBD1. The CDR3 is 15 residues long. Germline V lookup: CDR1 MNHEY, CDR2 SVGAGI. The J segment lost 6 bases and the V segment lost 4 bases, leaving 4 bases of the junction unmatched. CDR3 sequence: CASSLGQGAFQPQHF. CDR3 in DNA: TGTGCCAGCAGTTTGGGACAGGGGGCTTTTCAGCCCCAGCATTTT.

The rearrangement joins TRBV7-2 to TRBJ2-5; TRBD2 matches at 7 bases. Trimming removed 5 bases from V and 2 bases from J; junction bases left unmatched: 5. The CDR3 loop spans 14 amino acids. Germline lookup yields CDR1 SGHTA and CDR2 FQGNSA. The CDR3 region has the DNA TGTGCCAGCAGCCCCCCCGGGGGGCAAGAGACCCAGTACTTC. Amino acids: CASSPPGGQETQYF.

V and J are TRBV5-1 and TRBJ1-2; TRBD1 agrees at 12 bases. With 3 bases clipped from V and 8 bases from J, the junction kept 8 bases outside the gene matches. There are 15 residues in the CDR3. From germline, CDR1 is SGHRS and CDR2 YFSETQ. CDR3 residues: CASSSSGQGAMGYTF. CDR3 nucleotides: TGCGCCAGCAGCTCCTCGGGACAGGGGGCGATGGGCTACACCTTC.

In its sample, this clone was seen once. J is TRBJ2-2 and V is TRBV9; TRBD1 matches 7 bases. The germline gives CDR1 SGDLS, CDR2 YYNGEE. The V and J ends lost 3 bases and 3 bases, in that order; junction bases with no gene match: 11. The CDR3 has 17 amino acids. In nucleotides, the CDR3 is TGTGCCAGCAGCGACATTGGGGACAGTGGAGACACCGGGGAGCTGTTTTTT. The encoded protein is CASSDIGDSGDTGELFF.

This clone has a handful of counts. The V gene is TRBV25-1, the J gene TRBJ2-1; TRBD2 agrees at 8 bases. Germline trimming cut 4 bases from V and 8 bases from J; bases unmatched to any gene: 1. Germline CDR1 reads MGHDK; CDR2 reads SYGVNS. The CDR3 consists of 12 residues. This chain's CDR3 is CASSASGYEQFF. The DNA for the CDR3 is TGTGCCAGCAGTGCTAGCGGGTATGAGCAGTTCTTC.

This clone was seen a single time. The V and J genes are TRBV30 and TRBJ1-6; 8 bases are shared with TRBD1. Germline V gene lookup returns CDR1 GTSNPN and CDR2 SVGIG (reference sequence). This CDR3 contains 13 residues. Germline trimming cut 5 bases from V and 5 bases from J; bases unmatched to any gene: 2. The CDR3 DNA reads as TGTGCCTGGTCGACAGGGGATAATTCACCCCTCCACTTT. Its protein product is CAWSTGDNSPLHF. Combining the CDR3 with reference TRBV30 and TRBJ1-6 gives the whole variable domain SQTIHQWPATLVQPVGSPLSLECTVEGTSNPNLYWYRQAAGRGLQLLFYSVGIGQISSEVPQNLSASRPQDRQFILSSKKLLLSDSGFYLCAWSTGDNSPLHFGNGTRLTVT.

This chain joins TRBV4-2 and TRBJ2-7; 8 nucleotides align to TRBD2. The junction had 6 bases not matched to a gene; V was cut back by 0 bases and J by 2 bases. The CDR3 length is 16 residues. CDR1 is LGHNA, CDR2 YNFKEQ, per germline. DNA for the CDR3: TGTGCCAGCAGCCAAGAGGGAACGGGGGGGCCCTACGAGCAGTACTTC. As protein: CASSQEGTGGPYEQYF.

The genes are TRBV27 and TRBJ2-5, with 7 bases that match TRBD1. Germline V gene data show CDR1 as MNHEY and CDR2 as SMNVEV (reference sequence). This CDR3 contains 14 residues. J lost 3 bases, V lost 4 bases, and 5 bases had no gene match. The CDR3, as DNA: TGTGCCAGCAGTTCCCGGGACAGTAAAGAGACCCAGTACTTC. This codes for CASSSRDSKETQYF.

DNA for the CDR3: TGTGCCAGCAGTGAAGCGCTTGGGGCCCAGAGCTTAGGAGTCTCCGGGGAGCTGTTTTTT. It specifies CASSEALGAQSLGVSGELFF. The rearrangement links TRBV2 to TRBJ2-2; maybe TRBD1 (5 bases). This CDR3 has 20 amino acids. The germline CDR1 and CDR2 sequences are SNHLY and FYNNEI. V gave up 0 bases and J gave up 6 bases, with 26 bases separating them.

The chain uses TRBV10-3 and TRBJ2-5; weak D call: TRBD1 (5 bases). This CDR3 has 14 amino acids. V lost 3 bases and J lost 5, with 13 bases in between. The germline V gene encodes CDR1 ENHRY and CDR2 SYGVKD. In DNA form, the CDR3 reads TGTGCCATCAGTGACGACCAGGGCAGGGAGACCCAGTACTTC. Translation: CAISDDQGRETQYF.

This clone was detected only a few times. This chain connects TRBV6-5 to TRBJ1-2, with a weak D call TRBD1 (6 bases). CDR1 is MNHEY, CDR2 SVGAGI, per germline. V was clipped by 8 bases and J by 0 bases, with 16 bases between them. The CDR3 totals 15 residues. The DNA for the CDR3 is TGTGCCAGCCGCCTGGGGGCCCACGCTAACTATGGCTACACCTTC. Translated, it gives CASRLGAHANYGYTF.

This CDR3 is CASSPVSLAGAPDTQYF. The CDR3 coding sequence is TGTGCCAGCAGTCCCGTCTCTCTAGCGGGGGCCCCAGATACGCAGTATTTT. The chain has TRBV27 and TRBJ2-3, with TRBD2 identical over 10 bases. Per germline, CDR1 MNHEY and CDR2 SMNVEV (reference sequence). This CDR3 is built from 17 residues. J lost 4 bases, V lost 5 bases, and 12 bases had no gene match.

The V call is TRBV30, the J call TRBJ1-1, with D unresolved. CDR3 length: 11 amino acids. Germline CDR1 GTSNPN, CDR2 SVGIG (reference sequence). Between the trimmed V and J ends, which lost 2 bases and 7 bases, there was a span of 8 bases. CDR3 DNA sequence: TGTGCCTGGAGTCTCAGAAATGAAGCTTTCTTT. Its protein product is CAWSLRNEAFF.

The chain employs TRBV12-5 and TRBJ1-1; 7 nucleotides agree with TRBD1. CDR3 size: 15 residues. The ends lost 0 bases at V and 4 bases at J; junction bases unmatched: 5. CDR1 and CDR2 from the germline V gene are LGHNT and FRNRAP. CDR3 coding DNA: TGTGCTAGTGGTTTGGTAGTCAGGGGGGTCACTGAAGCTTTCTTT. Amino acid sequence: CASGLVVRGVTEAFF.

The chain uses TRBV10-3 and TRBJ2-7; TRBD1 agrees at 7 bases. Germline V gene data show CDR1 as ENHRY and CDR2 as SYGVKD. This CDR3 region has 13 residues. The ends lost 3 bases at V and 6 bases at J; junction bases unmatched: 5. CDR3 loop: CAISDSRGLEQYV. Here the CDR3 DNA reads TGTGCCATCAGTGATAGTAGGGGGCTCGAGCAGTACGTC.

This chain uses TRBV7-6 with TRBJ2-5, with 12 positions matching TRBD2. The ends lost 3 bases at V and 0 bases at J; junction bases unmatched: 5. In germline, CDR1 is SGHVS, CDR2 FNYEAQ. This CDR3 is built from 17 residues. The CDR3 sequence: CASSFRRLAGDQETQYF. CDR3 sequence (DNA): TGTGCCAGCAGCTTCCGCCGACTAGCGGGGGACCAAGAGACCCAGTACTTC.

This sequence joins TRBV29-1 and TRBJ2-1; 15 bases map to TRBD2. The junction had 3 bases not matched to a gene; V was cut back by 3 bases and J by 12 bases. The CDR3 is 13 amino acids. Germline CDR1 reads SQVTM; CDR2 reads ANQGSEA. CDR3 residues: CSVEGLAGGGQFF. The CDR3 region has the DNA TGCAGCGTTGAGGGACTAGCGGGGGGCGGGCAGTTCTTC.

This chain connects TRBV11-2 to TRBJ2-4; 10 bases are a match to TRBD1. The V gene's germline CDR1 is SGHAT and CDR2 FQNNGV. After removal of 5 bases from V and 6 bases from J, the junction contained 7 bases not matched to a gene. This CDR3 contains 15 residues. The CDR3 DNA is TGTGCCAGCAGCGTCGGGACAGGGGCTGCAAACATTCAGTACTTC. Translation: CASSVGTGAANIQYF. The entire variable domain, with the rest obtained from reference TRBV11-2 and TRBJ2-4, is as follows: EAGVAQSPRYKIIEKRQSVAFWCNPISGHATLYWYQQILGQGPKLLIQFQNNGVVDDSQLPKDRFSAERLKGVDSTLKIQPAKLEDSAVYLCASSVGTGAANIQYFGAGTRLSVL.

This chain joins TRBV7-8 and TRBJ1-5; TRBD1 might be the D (5 bases). The ends were cut back, 5 bases at V and 0 bases at J, with 11 bases in the middle. This CDR3 spans 15 amino acids. CDR1 is SGHVS, CDR2 FQNEAQ, per germline. The CDR3: CASSPGAVSNQPQHF. The CDR3 coding sequence is TGTGCCAGCAGCCCTGGGGCAGTTAGCAATCAGCCCCAGCATTTT.

The V and J genes are TRBV28 and TRBJ2-7; 11 bases fit TRBD1. The CDR3 totals 15 residues. V trimming: 5 bases; J trimming: 4 bases; junction bases outside the gene matches: 7. Germline CDR1 MDHEN, CDR2 SYDVKM. The CDR3 nucleotides are TGTGCCAGCAGTGGTCCGGGACAGGGGGGATACGAGCAGTACTTC. As protein: CASSGPGQGGYEQYF. The whole variable domain, remainder taken from reference TRBV28 and TRBJ2-7, is DVKVTQSSRYLVKRTGEKVFLECVQDMDHENMFWYRQDPGLGLRLIYFSYDVKMKEKGDIPEGYSVSREKKERFSLILESASTNQTSMYLCASSGPGQGGYEQYFGPGTRLTVT.

J is TRBJ2-1 and V is TRBV9, with D maybe TRBD1 (6 bases). V lost 4 bases, J lost 9 bases, and 11 bases lay in between. The germline V gene has CDR1 SGDLS and CDR2 YYNGEE. CDR3 length: 12 residues. The CDR3, as DNA: TGTGCCAGCAGCCCAGGGGAGACTGAGCAGTTCTTC. It yields the protein CASSPGETEQFF.

This rearrangement joins TRBV30 to TRBJ2-6, with 9 bases lining up with TRBD1. V lost 4 bases to trimming and J lost 0 bases; unmatched junction nucleotides: 13. This CDR3 contains 19 residues. Germline CDR1 GTSNPN, CDR2 SVGIG (reference sequence). The CDR3 DNA is TGTGCCTGGACAAGACGGGCGGGACAGGGAGTCTCTGGGGCCAACGTCCTGACTTTC. Translation gives CAWTRRAGQGVSGANVLTF.

This clone occurred a few times. The V call is TRBV9, the J call TRBJ1-2; D unclear. Trimming left V 2 bases short and J 5 bases short, with 10 bases between. Germline V CDR1 and CDR2: SGDLS, YYNGEE. This CDR3 has 13 amino acids. CDR3 amino acids: CASSVEVGYGYTF. CDR3 sequence (DNA): TGTGCCAGCAGCGTGGAGGTGGGGTATGGCTACACCTTC.